This T cell receptor beta chain was observed in a study of OX40 agonist ivuxolimab in advanced cancers. The CDR3 has 14 residues. V was cut by 5 bases and J by 2 bases, with 13 bases left in between. CDR1 is SGHDT and CDR2 is YYEEEE in the germline V gene. Produced via immunoSEQ multiplex PCR; TCRdb's table is partial and in-frame only. In the table there are some 60,000 clones, roughly 87% of which are singletons. The sequence was obtained from an adult with an advanced solid tumor such as melanoma, head and neck, liver or kidney cancer. This rearrangement joins TRBV5-6 to TRBJ1-2, with D maybe TRBD1 (5 bases). Sequenced here: CD4+ or CD8+ T cells sorted from blood, sampled in a trial of the OX40 agonist ivuxolimab. CDR3 DNA sequence: TGTGCCAGCAGAGCCGGGGGTGGAAACTATGGCTACACCTTC. Encoded protein: CASRAGGGNYGYTF.